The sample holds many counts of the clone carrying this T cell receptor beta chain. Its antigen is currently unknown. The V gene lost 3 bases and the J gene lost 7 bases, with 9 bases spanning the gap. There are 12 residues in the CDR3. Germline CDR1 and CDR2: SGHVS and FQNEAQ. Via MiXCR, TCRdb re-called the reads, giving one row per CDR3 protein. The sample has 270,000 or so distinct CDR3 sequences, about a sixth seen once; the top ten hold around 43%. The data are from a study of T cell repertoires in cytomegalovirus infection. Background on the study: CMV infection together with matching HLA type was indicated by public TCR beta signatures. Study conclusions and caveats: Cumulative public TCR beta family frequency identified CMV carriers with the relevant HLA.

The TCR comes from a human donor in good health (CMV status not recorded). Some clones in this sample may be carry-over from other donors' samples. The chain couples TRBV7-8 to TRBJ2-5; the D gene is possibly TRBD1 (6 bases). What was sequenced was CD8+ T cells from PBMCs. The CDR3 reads CASSLRGGTQYF. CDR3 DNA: TGTGCCAGCAGCTTGAGAGGGGGGACCCAGTACTTC.